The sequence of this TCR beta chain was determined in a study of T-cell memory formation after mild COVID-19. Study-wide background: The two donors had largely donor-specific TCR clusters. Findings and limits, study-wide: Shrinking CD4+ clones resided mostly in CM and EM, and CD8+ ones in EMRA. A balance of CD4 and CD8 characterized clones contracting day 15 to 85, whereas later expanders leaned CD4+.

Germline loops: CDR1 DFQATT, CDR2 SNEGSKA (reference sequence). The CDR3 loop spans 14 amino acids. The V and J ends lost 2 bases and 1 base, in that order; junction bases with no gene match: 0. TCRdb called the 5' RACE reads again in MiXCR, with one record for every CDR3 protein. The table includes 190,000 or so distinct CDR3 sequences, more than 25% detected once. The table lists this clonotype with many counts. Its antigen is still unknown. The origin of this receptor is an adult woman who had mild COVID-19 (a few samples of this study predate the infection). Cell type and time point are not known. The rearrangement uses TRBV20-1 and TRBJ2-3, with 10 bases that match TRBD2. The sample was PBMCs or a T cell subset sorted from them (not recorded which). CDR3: CSARLAGGTDTQYF. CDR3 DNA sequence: TGCAGTGCTAGACTAGCGGGAGGCACAGATACGCAGTATTTT.